A single sample is the source of the 29 T cell receptor beta chains below, sequenced in a study of regulatory T cells in long-lasting Graves disease. Libraries of TCR beta came from iRepertoire HTBI primers plus Arm-PCR of CDR3 regions. TCRdb reprocessed the multiplex PCR reads via MiXCR and lists one record per CDR3 protein. This table holds 600,000 to 850,000 distinct CDR3 sequences, about 32% found once. Sample time point: persistent/refractory GD, antithyroid drugs over 5 years with positive TRAb. There was RNA extracted from PBMCs, and the TCR library was made from it. The sample was peripheral blood mononuclear cells (PBMCs), taken when the disease was refractory, from a patient treated with antithyroid drugs. The receptors were gathered from a female donor with Graves disease.

The chain combines TRBV19 with TRBJ1-5; no firm D call. Trimming took 3 bases from V and 0 from J, leaving 9 bases between them. The CDR3 consists of 15 residues. Germline CDR1 reads LNHDA; CDR2 reads SQIVND (reference sequence). CDR3 in DNA: TGTGCCAGTAGTATTCTAGCCCCTAGCAATCAGCCCCAGCATTTT. It is translated as CASSILAPSNQPQHF.

Comments on this clonotype: This sequence may be a read error, since a much larger clone differs from it by one base. CDR3 in DNA: TGTGCCAGCAGCCCACAGGGAACGGCTCGTCAGCCCCAGCATTTT. This translates into CASSPQGTARQPQHF. The chain combines TRBV28 with TRBJ1-5; weak D call: TRBD1 (6 bases). CDR3 size: 15 residues. Germline V CDR1 and CDR2: MDHEN, SYDVKM. The V end lost 6 bases, the J end lost 6 bases, and 18 bases lay between the germline ends.

There are many counts of this clonotype. The chain recombines TRBV15 with TRBJ1-6; TRBD1 matches 7 bases. This CDR3 comprises 15 residues. Germline loops: CDR1 LNHNV, CDR2 YYDKDF (reference sequence). The V segment lost 0 bases and the J segment 9 bases; nucleotides outside the gene matches: 5. The CDR3 loop reads CATSRDDREGSPLHF. CDR3 in DNA: TGTGCCACCAGCAGAGATGACAGGGAAGGTTCACCCCTCCACTTT.

In this sample, this clonotype turned up many times. V gene TRBV12-5 combines with J gene TRBJ2-2; possibly TRBD1 or TRBD2 for D (5 bases each). Germline V gives CDR1 LGHNT, CDR2 FRNRAP. CDR3 size: 14 residues. The CDR3: CASRTGGNTGELFF. The CDR3 region has the DNA TGTGCCAGCAGGACTGGGGGGAACACCGGGGAGCTGTTTTTT. Full variable domain (rest looked up from reference TRBV12-5 and TRBJ2-2): DARVTQTPRHKVTEMGQEVTMRCQPILGHNTVFWYRQTMMQGLELLAYFRNRAPLDDSGMPKDRFSAEMPDATLATLKIQPSEPRDSAVYFCASRTGGNTGELFFGEGSRLTVL.

This clonotype came up a few times. The V call is TRBV29-1, the J call TRBJ2-2, with D hard to call. This CDR3 spans 13 amino acids. Trimming left V 0 bases short and J 4 bases short, with 6 bases between. Germline V CDR1 and CDR2: SQVTM, ANQGSEA. Here the CDR3 reads CSVEDDSTGELFF. CDR3 DNA: TGCAGCGTTGAAGATGATAGCACCGGGGAGCTGTTTTTT.

The genes are TRBV29-1 and TRBJ1-2, with TRBD1 matching over 11 bases. The CDR3 is 14 residues long. The germline CDR1 and CDR2 sequences are SQVTM and ANQGSEA. Trimming took 3 bases from V and 2 from J; bases not matched to a gene: 2. The CDR3 sequence is CSVEGDRGNYGYTF. CDR3 DNA sequence: TGCAGCGTTGAGGGGGACAGGGGGAACTATGGCTACACCTTC.

The gene calls are TRBV6-2 or TRBV6-3 and TRBJ2-2; D is unresolved. This CDR3 has 16 amino acids. The germline gives CDR1 MNHEY, CDR2 SVGEGT. Deletions cut 0 bases from V and 6 bases from J, with 14 bases between. The CDR3, as DNA: TGTGCCAGCAGTTACTCTGCGTATGGAAGTCCCGGGGAGCTGTTTTTT. Protein: CASSYSAYGSPGELFF.

V and J are TRBV5-1 and TRBJ1-1, with D maybe TRBD1 (5 bases). The CDR3 contains 15 residues. V gave up 5 bases and J gave up 3 bases, with 17 bases separating them. Germline assignment: CDR1 SGHRS and CDR2 YFSETQ. The CDR3 DNA follows: TGCGCCAGCAGTTACAACGGGGCGCCGGACACTGAAGCTTTCTTT. This encodes CASSYNGAPDTEAFF.

This clonotype was seen at least ten times. The gene calls are TRBV3-1 and TRBJ1-5; 10 bases align to TRBD1. The CDR3 spans 14 residues. In germline, CDR1 is LGHDT, CDR2 YNNKEL (reference sequence). V shed 3 bases and J 4 bases; nucleotides not matched to a gene: 0. CDR3 amino acids: CASSQGQGNQPQHF. The CDR3 nucleotides are TGTGCCAGCAGCCAGGGACAGGGGAATCAGCCCCAGCATTTT. Filled out from reference TRBV3-1 and TRBJ1-5, the complete variable domain reads DTAVSQTPKYLVTQMGNDKSIKCEQNLGHDTMYWYKQDSKKFLKIMFSYNNKELIINETVPNRFSPKSPDKAHLNLHINSLELGDSAVYFCASSQGQGNQPQHFGDGTRLSIL.

This clonotype was seen a few times. This chain links TRBV19 with TRBJ1-5; the D is unclear. V was pared by 0 bases and J by 3 bases, with 12 bases between. This CDR3 has 16 residues. Germline CDR1 and CDR2: LNHDA and SQIVND (reference sequence). The CDR3 here is CASSIDGGRANQPQHF. CDR3 nucleotide sequence: TGTGCCAGTAGTATAGATGGCGGACGGGCCAATCAGCCCCAGCATTTT.

The rearrangement uses TRBV3-1 and TRBJ1-2, with 7 nucleotides matching TRBD1. Germline values: CDR1 LGHDT, CDR2 YNNKEL (reference sequence). CDR3 size: 14 residues. The junction had 1 base not matched to a gene; V was cut back by 0 bases and J by 3 bases. The CDR3 is CASSQDGTDYGYTF. DNA for the CDR3: TGTGCCAGCAGCCAAGATGGGACAGACTATGGCTACACCTTC.

This clonotype was found a few times. The chain uses TRBV6-9 and TRBJ1-4; D gene uncertain. Between the trimmed V and J ends, which lost 3 bases and 8 bases, there was a span of 16 bases. The CDR3 consists of 15 residues. Germline V gene data show CDR1 as MNHGY and CDR2 as SVAAGI. CDR3 residues: CASSYKRATGEKLFF. The DNA of the CDR3 is TGTGCCAGCAGTTACAAGCGGGCGACTGGGGAAAAACTGTTTTTT.

This clonotype has a handful of counts. The J gene is TRBJ2-5, the V gene TRBV10-3; 13 bases are shared with TRBD2. Unmatched junction bases numbered 3, after V lost 5 bases and J lost 6 bases. The CDR3 is 14 amino acids. The germline gives CDR1 ENHRY, CDR2 SYGVKD. The CDR3 here is CAISSLAGGQTQYF. CDR3 nucleotide sequence: TGTGCCATCAGTTCACTAGCGGGAGGGCAGACCCAGTACTTC.

There are a few counts of this clonotype. This chain links TRBV12-3 or TRBV12-4 with TRBJ2-1, with D uncertain. This CDR3 contains 14 residues. V gave up 3 bases and J gave up 6 bases, with 12 bases separating them. Written as DNA, the CDR3 is TGTGCCAGCAGTTTCGGTTTTGGGCTCAATGAGCAGTTCTTC. Translation gives CASSFGFGLNEQFF.

At least ten counts were recorded for this clonotype. CDR3 DNA: TGTGCCAGCAGGGTCCTGGGGGAGCAGTACTTC. It is translated as CASRVLGEQYF. The chain is built from TRBV11-2 and TRBJ2-7; no clear D. This CDR3 is built from 11 residues. Trimming left V 6 bases short and J 7 bases short, with 10 bases between. Germline V gene sequence: CDR1 SGHAT, CDR2 FQNNGV.

Worth noting for this clonotype: Here the CDR3 omits its conserved ending phenylalanine or tryptophan, so a read error is the likely source. The V and J genes are TRBV14 and TRBJ2-7; possible D gene TRBD1, 5 bases. The length of the CDR3 is 14 residues. Germline CDR1 and CDR2: SGHDN and FVKESK. V lost 1 base, J lost 6 bases, and 13 bases lay in between. The CDR3 sequence: CASSQASRAGEQYL. DNA for the CDR3: TGTGCCAGCAGCCAAGCCTCCAGGGCAGGCGAGCAGTACCTC.

J is TRBJ1-1 and V is TRBV6-1, with D perhaps TRBD1 (6 bases). Germline V CDR1 and CDR2: MNHNS, SASEGT. V lost 6 bases to trimming and J lost 11 bases, with 19 bases between them. There are 13 residues in the CDR3. The CDR3 DNA is TGTGCCAGCAGGCTTTCGAACTGGGACAACGCTTTCTTT. It specifies CASRLSNWDNAFF.

The chain recombines TRBV11-2 with TRBJ2-2; the D is unclear. Trimming removed 4 bases at V and 4 bases at J, with 13 bases between. The CDR3 has 15 amino acids. Germline CDR1 is SGHAT and CDR2 is FQNNGV. CDR3 protein: CASSSISGPTGELFF. The CDR3 coding sequence is TGTGCCAGCAGCTCAATCTCCGGGCCCACCGGGGAGCTGTTTTTT.

V and J are TRBV6-1 and TRBJ1-2; a weak D match, TRBD1 (6 bases). Germline values: CDR1 MNHNS, CDR2 SASEGT. V shed 7 bases and J shed 4 bases, with 16 bases lying between them. The CDR3 contains 14 residues. The CDR3 spells CASTPLGTTYGYTF. The CDR3 bases are TGTGCCAGCACCCCACTCGGGACAACCTATGGCTACACCTTC.

This chain uses TRBV6-2 or TRBV6-3 with TRBJ2-7, with 10 bases matching TRBD2. CDR1 is MNHEY, CDR2 SVGEGT, per germline. The V and J ends lost 0 bases and 9 bases, in that order; junction bases with no gene match: 8. This CDR3 is built from 15 residues. The CDR3 loop reads CASSYSLAGAARQYF. The CDR3 bases are TGTGCCAGCAGTTACTCGCTAGCGGGAGCGGCAAGGCAGTACTTC.

The gene calls are TRBV7-2 and TRBJ1-2; 9 bases map to TRBD1. Germline CDR1 is SGHTA and CDR2 is FQGNSA. V shed 5 bases and J 2 bases; nucleotides not matched to a gene: 6. The CDR3 runs 15 residues. The CDR3 reads CASSISGTGNYGYTF. The CDR3 DNA is TGTGCCAGCAGCATATCCGGGACAGGGAACTATGGCTACACCTTC.

J is TRBJ1-5 and V is TRBV19, with a tentative D call TRBD1 (5 bases). V gave up 5 bases and J gave up 5 bases, with 16 bases separating them. The CDR3 length is 15 residues. Germline assignment: CDR1 LNHDA and CDR2 SQIVND (reference sequence). The CDR3 sequence is CASSGGPQSHQPQHF. The CDR3 DNA follows: TGTGCCAGTAGTGGGGGACCTCAATCCCATCAGCCCCAGCATTTT.

This clonotype has a handful of counts. This rearrangement joins TRBV27 to TRBJ2-7, with 7 bases matching TRBD2. The CDR3 length is 15 residues. Germline V gene data show CDR1 as MNHEY and CDR2 as SMNVEV (reference sequence). J lost 5 bases, V lost 3 bases, and 10 bases had no gene match. The chain's CDR3 is CASSFEAGVGNEQYF. The CDR3 DNA reads TGTGCCAGCAGTTTTGAGGCGGGAGTAGGCAACGAGCAGTACTTC.

J is TRBJ1-5 and V is TRBV18; possible D gene TRBD1, 5 bases. The CDR3 length is 16 residues. V lost 5 bases and J lost 0, with 14 bases in between. Germline V gives CDR1 KGHSH, CDR2 LQKENI. For the CDR3, the DNA is TGTGCCAGCTCAACTGACAGCCTCAATAGCAATCAGCCCCAGCATTTT. Its translation is CASSTDSLNSNQPQHF.

The chain recombines TRBV7-9 with TRBJ1-2; 7 bases line up with TRBD1. The CDR3 loop spans 14 amino acids. Per the germline V gene, CDR1 is SEHNR and CDR2 is FQNEAQ (reference sequence). J gave up 6 bases and V 1 base, and 5 bases lay outside the gene matches. In DNA form, the CDR3 reads TGTGCCAGCAGCTTAGGACAGGGACAAAATGGCTACACCTTC. Its translation: CASSLGQGQNGYTF.

The chain employs TRBV20-1 and TRBJ2-7; D not resolved. The ends were cut back, 5 bases at V and 7 bases at J, with 12 bases in the middle. Germline loops: CDR1 DFQATT, CDR2 SNEGSKA (reference sequence). CDR3 size: 11 residues. The CDR3 reads CSARVTREQYF. The DNA for the CDR3 is TGCAGTGCTCGGGTTACGAGGGAGCAGTACTTC.

This chain uses TRBV7-4 with TRBJ1-5; TRBD1 matches at 8 bases. V shed 1 base, J shed 3 bases, and the junction held 11 bases outside the gene matches. Germline V gene sequence: CDR1 SGHVT, CDR2 SQSDAQ. The CDR3 is 18 amino acids. The CDR3 coding sequence is TGTGCCAGCAGCTTAGTAAGCGGCAGGGGGCCATACAATCAGCCCCAGCATTTT. As protein: CASSLVSGRGPYNQPQHF.

This clonotype was detected only a few times. The chain joins TRBV15 to TRBJ1-1; 7 positions match TRBD1. Trimming at V came to 1 base and at J to 4 bases, leaving 6 bases not matched to a gene. Germline CDR1 reads LNHNV; CDR2 reads YYDKDF (reference sequence). The CDR3 spans 15 residues. CDR3 bases: TGTGCCACCAGCAGAGGAAAGGGGGCCATCACTGAAGCTTTCTTT. Translating it yields CATSRGKGAITEAFF.

This clonotype was seen more than once but under ten times. V and J are TRBV6-1 and TRBJ1-2; perhaps TRBD1 as D (5 bases). CDR3 size: 17 residues. The V gene's germline CDR1 is MNHNS and CDR2 SASEGT. V lost 7 bases, J lost 2 bases, and 23 bases lay in between. As DNA, the CDR3 is TGTGCCAGCAACCGGAGGGGAGGGATCGGTGCGAACTATGGCTACACCTTC. Translation gives CASNRRGGIGANYGYTF.